This TCR beta chain was sequenced for a study of T cell changes during pregnancy in multiple sclerosis (dated by TCRdb to between 2018 and 2020). Regarding the research as a whole: The study looked at changes in the T cell repertoire across pregnancy in women with multiple sclerosis.

Details on this clone: No antigen is known for it. One base away there is no much larger clone; base qualities are not given.

The CDR3 spans 17 residues, from the cysteine through the phenylalanine. Just the 51-base CDR3 DNA is kept, in frame starting at base 1. The junction shows trimming of 0 bases on V and 1 base on J, plus 15 bases between the germline ends. As encoded in the germline V gene (reference sequence), CDR1 is LNHNV while CDR2 is YYDKDF. Libraries were built with the immunoSEQ multiplex PCR assay. Held by TCRdb, this immuneACCESS table contains in-frame sequences only and omits some clones. Under half of the omission traces to an unresolved V gene where checked; the cause of the rest is unknown. A total of roughly 40,000 clones appear in this sample, more than 85% of them only once. The top ten constitute 10% to 15% of the sample.

This clonotype was obtained from a female donor with multiple sclerosis, enrolled in a pregnancy study. This sequence uses TRBV15 and TRBJ2-5; 6 matching bases give a weak D call of TRBD1. The sample in question was CD8+ T cells from peripheral blood mononuclear cells, obtained in the first trimester of pregnancy. The DNA sequence is TGTGCCACCAGCAGAGAGGGGGCCCAGGGCCCCCAAGAGACCCAGTACTTC. This sequence encodes CATSREGAQGPQETQYF.